Listed below are T cell receptor beta chains from one sample, sequenced in a study of cytomegalovirus exposure and HLA in healthy donors. Clones were sequenced by immunoSEQ multiplex PCR, and TCRdb holds only the in-frame ones, with some missing. The table lists 130,000 or so clones, 77% of them singletons. The sequenced sample was PBMCs. These receptors were collected from a female donor in good health and CMV-seronegative. Each CDR3 is given with its conserved first and last residue. D genes are given only for firm matches. Size tells how often a clone was seen (once, few, many) or the class of an expanded clone, and some rows leave it out.

CDR3: CASSLIYEQYF
DNA: TGTGCCAGCAGCCTTATCTACGAGCAGTACTTC
V: TRBV7-8
J: TRBJ2-7
length: 11
size: -
D: -

CDR3: CASSRSSVLDRTSYEQYF
DNA: TGTGCCAGTAGTAGAAGCTCCGTCCTGGACAGAACTTCCTACGAGCAGTACTTC
V: TRBV19
J: TRBJ2-7
length: 18
size: -
D: -

CDR3: CASSPDRREQYF
DNA: TGTGCCAGCAGCCCCGACAGGCGCGAGCAGTACTTC
V: TRBV6-6
J: TRBJ2-7
length: 12
size: few
D: -

CDR3: CASSAGTGRPDTQYF
DNA: TGTGCCAGCAGTGCCGGGACAGGGAGGCCAGATACGCAGTATTTT
V: TRBV6-1
J: TRBJ2-3
length: 15
size: -
D: TRBD1

CDR3: CASRLLQPNYGYTF
DNA: TGTGCCAGCAGGCTGCTACAGCCTAACTATGGCTACACCTTC
V: TRBV28
J: TRBJ1-2
length: 14
size: few
D: -

CDR3: CASSFASPGTGSYEQYF
DNA: TGTGCCAGCAGCTTCGCCTCCCCAGGAACAGGGAGCTACGAGCAGTACTTC
V: TRBV7-6
J: TRBJ2-7
length: 17
size: -
D: -

CDR3: CASSLEAGGRETQYF
DNA: TGCGCCAGCAGCTTGGAGGCGGGGGGTCGGGAGACCCAGTACTTC
V: TRBV5-1
J: TRBJ2-5
length: 15
size: -
D: TRBD2

CDR3: CASSFQGGNTGELFF
DNA: TGTGCCAGCAGCTTCCAGGGTGGGAACACCGGGGAGCTGTTTTTT
V: TRBV7-3
J: TRBJ2-2
length: 15
size: -
D: -

CDR3: CASTAGGEKDYEQYF
DNA: TGTGCCAGCACAGCAGGGGGCGAGAAGGACTACGAGCAGTACTTC
V: TRBV2
J: TRBJ2-7
length: 15
size: -
D: TRBD1

CDR3: CASSESERGEQFF
DNA: TGCGCCAGCAGTGAGTCCGAGCGTGGTGAGCAGTTCTTC
V: TRBV10-1
J: TRBJ2-1
length: 13
size: -
D: -

CDR3: CASTGGPVNTEAFF
DNA: TGTGCCAGCACGGGGGGGCCGGTGAACACTGAAGCTTTCTTT
V: TRBV25-1
J: TRBJ1-1
length: 14
size: few
D: -

CDR3: CASSLLAGVSAEQFF
DNA: TGTGCCAGTAGTCTACTAGCGGGAGTATCGGCTGAGCAGTTCTTC
V: TRBV19
J: TRBJ2-1
length: 15
size: -
D: TRBD2

CDR3: CASSDGLGGYIQYF
DNA: TGTGCCAGCAGTGACGGACTAGGAGGATACATTCAGTACTTC
V: TRBV6-1
J: TRBJ2-4
length: 14
size: -
D: TRBD2

CDR3: CASSPRGRGQGTQYF
DNA: TGTGCCAGCAGCCCTCGGGGCAGGGGGCAAGGGACCCAGTACTTC
V: TRBV11-3
J: TRBJ2-5
length: 15
size: once
D: TRBD1

CDR3: CAISVGQGYEKLFF
DNA: TGTGCCATCAGTGTGGGTCAGGGATATGAAAAACTGTTTTTT
V: TRBV10-3
J: TRBJ1-4
length: 14
size: -
D: -

CDR3: CASKFWGHSGNTIYF
DNA: TGTGCCTCCAAATTCTGGGGACACTCTGGAAACACCATATATTTT
V: TRBV19
J: TRBJ1-3
length: 15
size: -
D: -

CDR3: CASSLTGNHNQPQHF
DNA: TGCGCCAGCAGCTTGACAGGGAACCACAATCAGCCCCAGCATTTT
V: TRBV5-1
J: TRBJ1-5
length: 15
size: -
D: -

CDR3: CASSFQISGNTIYF
DNA: TGTGCCAGCAGTTTCCAGATCTCTGGAAACACCATATATTTT
V: TRBV28
J: TRBJ1-3
length: 14
size: once
D: -

CDR3: CASSPTSGGAGSTQYF
DNA: TGTGCCAGCAGCCCGACTAGCGGGGGCGCCGGATCGACGCAGTATTTT
V: TRBV11-2
J: TRBJ2-3
length: 16
size: few
D: TRBD2

CDR3: CASSSGTANQPQHF
DNA: TGTGCCAGCAGCTCTGGGACAGCTAATCAGCCCCAGCATTTT
V: TRBV5-6
J: TRBJ1-5
length: 14
size: few
D: TRBD1

CDR3: CASSNTGDRADEQFF
DNA: TGTGCCAGCAGCAACACAGGGGACAGGGCGGATGAGCAGTTCTTC
V: TRBV14
J: TRBJ2-1
length: 15
size: few
D: TRBD1

CDR3: CASSAVGSGANTGELFF
DNA: TGTGCCAGCAGCGCCGTAGGGAGCGGGGCGAACACCGGGGAGCTGTTTTTT
V: TRBV6-4
J: TRBJ2-2
length: 17
size: -
D: TRBD2

CDR3: CASSLLREAYEQYF
DNA: TGTGCCAGCAGTTTATTGCGAGAGGCCTACGAGCAGTACTTC
V: TRBV27
J: TRBJ2-7
length: 14
size: -
D: -

CDR3: CASRPGTGLADSYEQYF
DNA: TGTGCCAGCAGGCCAGGGACGGGACTAGCGGACTCCTACGAGCAGTACTTC
V: TRBV27
J: TRBJ2-7
length: 17
size: -
D: TRBD2

CDR3: CASSLDGTGGTDTQYF
DNA: TGTGCTAGCAGCTTAGATGGGACAGGGGGCACAGATACGCAGTATTTT
V: TRBV7-7
J: TRBJ2-3
length: 16
size: -
D: TRBD1

CDR3: CASSLSGFTEAFF
DNA: TGTGCTAGCAGCTTATCCGGGTTCACTGAAGCTTTCTTT
V: TRBV7-7
J: TRBJ1-1
length: 13
size: -
D: -

CDR3: CASGRENYEQYF
DNA: TGTGCCAGCGGGAGGGAGAACTACGAGCAGTACTTC
V: TRBV13
J: TRBJ2-7
length: 12
size: -
D: TRBD2

CDR3: CASSSAPGQTGNTIYF
DNA: TGTGCCAGCAGCTCAGCCCCAGGGCAGACTGGAAACACCATATATTTT
V: TRBV28
J: TRBJ1-3
length: 16
size: -
D: -